The sequence of this T cell receptor beta chain was determined in a study of prognosis after radiotherapy for stage I lung cancer (dated by TCRdb to the early 2020s). Concerning the study at large: Between April 2018 and 2019, about 20 patients with stage I NSCLC were enrolled in Nanjing, China. About 15 cases involved newly diagnosed primary stage I lung tumors, and roughly 5 involved oligometastatic NSCLC subsequent to surgical resection of the primary tumor. Every patient was deemed medically inoperable, more than ten because of comorbidities and 7 because they refused surgery. Ages in the cohort of 13 men and over 5 women ranged from roughly 50 to 85 years, with a median of 74. Squamous cell carcinoma histology was identified in more than five patients, and adenocarcinoma histology was identified in about twelve patients. Image-guided IMRT or VMAT was used to deliver SBRT in 3 to 5 fractions at a biologically effective dose of at least 100 Gy. No patient received concurrent therapy alongside SBRT. Distant metastases were developed by four of the 19 patients after SBRT, at a median of around seven months, whereas no significant progression was observed in the other 15 patients. This study profiled peripheral blood TCR beta repertoires from stage I NSCLC patients before and after stereotactic body radiotherapy and linked the repertoires to distant failure. For each of the roughly 19 patients, one blood sample was taken before SBRT and one after, so the study sequenced 38 samples in total. Overall study results and their limits: The study was limited by the small cohort and short follow-up, and independent validation of the study findings is required. Unique TCR clone counts fell after SBRT (median 10,088 before versus roughly 6,900 after; Wilcoxon paired P=0.011). All reported P values were unadjusted for multiple comparisons. Tumor specificity of expanded TCR clones was not determined. Post-SBRT Shannon entropy and its change from baseline were lower in patients who developed distant metastases; baseline Shannon entropy was not associated with metastases. TRBV and TRBJ usage frequencies reportedly varied with metastasis status, involving two V genes at baseline and nine V and two J genes after SBRT.

A history of other malignancies or of prior chemotherapy or radiotherapy was absent in all patients, and node-negative disease was shown on CT and PET/CT in all patients. Around 6 milliliters of peripheral venous blood were drawn into EDTA tubes at each of two time points. Ficoll-Paque Plus density-gradient centrifugation was used to isolate PBMCs. Samples were stored at -80°C immediately after collection until analysis. As concerns this clonotype: Its cognate antigen has yet to be identified. A much larger clone is a single base away; this may be a read error.

Two rounds of multiplex PCR were performed to amplify the TCR beta CDR3 region from genomic DNA. In the first PCR round, primers specific to each TRBV and TRBJ gene were used, and the primer sequences were filed in Chinese patent CN105087789A. Universal primers were used in the second round of PCR. The Roche High Pure PCR Template Preparation Kit was used to extract genomic DNA from frozen PBMCs. An Illumina HiSeq 3000 was used to sequence the libraries paired-end with 151 bp reads. Per the authors' processing: CutAdapt was used to remove raw reads lacking the multiplex PCR primer sequences. PEAR was used to merge high-quality paired reads into contigs. MiXCR assigned TRB V, D and J gene segments to each contig by aligning to reference sequences. To remove sequencing errors, CDR3 sequences were clustered according to base quality and sequence similarity. Diversity was calculated as Shannon entropy divided by the natural log of the number of productive TCR sequences. Clonality was computed as one minus the ratio of Shannon entropy to the natural log of the number of unique clonotypes. Using the Youden index from ROC curves, the researchers picked the repertoire-metric cut-offs for progression-free survival, and all analyses were carried out in R 3.5.3. TCRdb passed the public sequencing reads through fastp at Q25 and MiXCR, retaining productive beta sequences. Records with the same CDR3 protein are collapsed into one entry carrying the most frequent genes and DNA. The V and J calls, along with clone size, are taken from TCRdb and not from the paper's own processing. The table for this sample lists some 15,000 distinct CDR3 sequences; 29% of them were counted only once. Of the sample, 31% falls within the top ten clones.

Looking up the germline V gene (reference sequence) yields CDR1 MNHEY and CDR2 SMNVEV. The CDR3 sequence holds 13 residues, the cysteine and phenylalanine included. Only the CDR3 part of the read is kept: 39 bases, read in frame from the first base. The V and J ends are trimmed by 5 bases and 10 bases, leaving 15 bases between them. The sequence joins TRBV27 to TRBJ2-1, with the D gene not clear enough to name. The receptor was derived from a donor aged 50 or older with non-small cell lung cancer. Material: PBMCs, obtained before or after stereotactic body radiation therapy (not recorded which). The nucleotide sequence reads TGTGCCAGCAGTCTCCCGGGTACCAAGGAGCAGTTCTTC. The translation is CASSLPGTKEQFF.